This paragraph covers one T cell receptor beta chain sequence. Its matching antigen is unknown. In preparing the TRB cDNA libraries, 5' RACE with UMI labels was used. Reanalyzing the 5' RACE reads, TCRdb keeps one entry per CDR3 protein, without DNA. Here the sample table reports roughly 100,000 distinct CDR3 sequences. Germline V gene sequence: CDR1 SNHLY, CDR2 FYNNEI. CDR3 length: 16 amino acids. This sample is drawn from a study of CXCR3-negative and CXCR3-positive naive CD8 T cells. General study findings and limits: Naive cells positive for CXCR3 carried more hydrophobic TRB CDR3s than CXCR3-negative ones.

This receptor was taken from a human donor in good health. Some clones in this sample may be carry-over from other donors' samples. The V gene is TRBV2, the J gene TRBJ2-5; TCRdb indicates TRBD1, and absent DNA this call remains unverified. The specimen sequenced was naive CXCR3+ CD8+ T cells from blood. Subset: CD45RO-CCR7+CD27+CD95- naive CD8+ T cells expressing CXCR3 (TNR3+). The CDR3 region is CASSEILGTQEETQYF.